The 28 T cell receptor beta chains listed next were all sequenced from one sample in a study of blood T cells in healthy people across ages (dated by TCRdb to between 2015 and 2016). The library relied on 5' RACE. Sequencing instrument: Illumina HiSeq 2500. The second PCR ran for about 7 to 11 cycles and used a J-beta primer mix along with a sample-barcoded 5' primer. TCRdb reanalyzed the raw reads on its own, using fastp at Q25 for trimming and MiXCR for clone calling, and kept in-frame beta chains. Each CDR3 protein gets just one entry, which takes the most common genes and DNA from the rows behind it. In all, the sample holds about 970,000 distinct CDR3 sequences, and roughly 47% of those were seen once. The top ten clonotypes cover around a fifth of the sample. The sample was blood. The receptors stem from a woman aged 60 to 75 in good health.

Here the CDR3 reads CSAGGFRNTGELFF. CDR3 sequence (DNA): TGCAGTGCGGGGGGTTTCCGGAACACCGGGGAGCTGTTTTTT. V usage is TRBV20-1 and J usage is TRBJ2-2; possible D gene TRBD2, 6 bases. The CDR3 is 14 amino acids. V lost 6 bases and J lost 1, with 12 bases in between. Germline CDR1 reads DFQATT; CDR2 reads SNEGSKA (reference sequence).

This clonotype was seen only a few times. This chain joins TRBV20-1 and TRBJ2-1; 13 bases match TRBD2. The CDR3 extends over 16 amino acids. V gave up 0 bases and J gave up 6 bases; unmatched junction bases: 5. Per the germline V gene, CDR1 is DFQATT and CDR2 is SNEGSKA (reference sequence). This chain's CDR3 is CSARDRGLAGINEQFF. CDR3 DNA: TGCAGTGCTAGAGATCGGGGACTAGCGGGAATCAATGAGCAGTTCTTC.

The V and J genes are TRBV15 and TRBJ1-2; D unresolved. V shed 0 bases and J shed 9 bases, with 17 bases lying between them. The CDR3 consists of 15 residues. Germline CDR1 reads LNHNV; CDR2 reads YYDKDF (reference sequence). Written as DNA, the CDR3 is TGTGCCACCAGCAGAGATGTTTTAGGAACGGGTAGCTACACCTTC. It codes for CATSRDVLGTGSYTF.

The chain carries TRBV6-5 and TRBJ1-2; D gene uncertain. The CDR3 length is 13 residues. V lost 3 bases, J lost 8 bases, and 13 bases lay in between. In germline, CDR1 is MNHEY, CDR2 SVGAGI. CDR3 amino acids: CASSYLTFYGYTF. CDR3 sequence (DNA): TGTGCCAGCAGTTATCTGACTTTCTACGGCTACACCTTC.

Comments on this clonotype: A junction end diverges from the germline sequence, so it may reflect a read error. The J gene is TRBJ2-1, the V gene TRBV6-1, with D uncertain. Germline CDR1 and CDR2: MNHNS and SASEGT. This CDR3 is built from 13 residues. The CDR3 DNA reads as TGTGCCGGCTCGAGACTGACTTACAATGAGCAGATCTTC. This gives the protein CAGSRLTYNEQIF.

This clonotype was counted a few times. The DNA of the CDR3 is TGCGCCAGCAGCCAAGATATAGGACTAGCGGGGGAGACCCAGTACTTC. Translating gives CASSQDIGLAGETQYF. This chain links TRBV4-3 with TRBJ2-5; 12 bases agree with TRBD2. The CDR3 loop spans 16 amino acids. Germline assignment: CDR1 LGHNA and CDR2 YSLEER. The J segment lost 5 bases and the V segment lost 0 bases, leaving 4 bases of the junction unmatched.

The DNA for the CDR3 is TGTGCCAGCAGCTCCGGGGGGGACCAAGAGACCCAGTACTTC. This encodes CASSSGGDQETQYF. V gene TRBV7-9 combines with J gene TRBJ2-5; 8 nucleotides align to TRBD2. Trimming at V came to 4 bases and at J to 0 bases, leaving 1 base not matched to a gene. The length of the CDR3 is 14 residues. Per the germline V gene, CDR1 is SEHNR and CDR2 is FQNEAQ (reference sequence).

The rearrangement joins TRBV5-6 to TRBJ2-7; 12 bases are shared with TRBD2. V lost 2 bases and J lost 4; bases outside the gene matches: 7. Germline V lookup: CDR1 SGHDT, CDR2 YYEEEE. The CDR3 is made up of 16 amino acids. DNA for the CDR3: TGTGCCAGCAGCTTCCCCACGACTAGCGGGAGTTACGAGCAGTACTTC. It encodes CASSFPTTSGSYEQYF. The full variable domain, with the rest looked up from reference TRBV5-6 and TRBJ2-7, is DAGVTQSPTHLIKTRGQQVTLRCSPKSGHDTVSWYQQALGQGPQFIFQYYEEEERQRGNFPDRFSGHQFPNYSSELNVNALLLGDSALYLCASSFPTTSGSYEQYFGPGTRLTVT.

V gene TRBV21-1 combines with J gene TRBJ2-7. TRBV21-1 is marked as a pseudogene. The CDR3 spans 8 residues. CDR3 DNA sequence: TGTGCCAGCAGCAATCAGTACTTC. Translated, it gives CASSNQYF.

The chain uses TRBV4-3 and TRBJ2-3; 10 bases align to TRBD2. The trim removed 2 bases at V and 3 bases at J, leaving 5 bases unmatched. The germline V gene has CDR1 LGHNA and CDR2 YSLEER. The CDR3 is 16 amino acids. The CDR3 region is CASSQSSGRGTDTQYF. The CDR3 nucleotides read TGCGCCAGCAGCCAATCGAGCGGGAGGGGGACAGATACGCAGTATTTT.

The genes are TRBV4-1 and TRBJ2-1, with D perhaps given as TRBD1 or TRBD2 (5 bases each). This CDR3 is 13 amino acids long. The V and J ends lost 4 bases and 10 bases respectively, with 14 bases between them. Germline V gene lookup returns CDR1 MGHRA and CDR2 YSYEKL. As DNA, the CDR3 is TGCGCCAGCAGCCGATGGGACCCAAGAGAGCAGTTCTTC. It yields the protein CASSRWDPREQFF.

The chain employs TRBV20-1 and TRBJ2-1; a possible D gene is TRBD1 (5 bases). With 0 bases removed from V and 6 bases from J, the gap between germline ends came to 18 bases. Germline V lookup: CDR1 DFQATT, CDR2 SNEGSKA (reference sequence). The CDR3 consists of 16 residues. CDR3 residues: CSARDRGSSPRNEQFF. The CDR3 region has the DNA TGCAGTGCTAGAGATAGGGGATCCAGTCCCCGCAATGAGCAGTTCTTC.

This clonotype was seen only a few times. This chain links TRBV7-2 with TRBJ1-1; D is unresolved. The CDR3 covers 16 residues. Germline CDR1 reads SGHTA; CDR2 reads FQGNSA. The V end was cut by 4 bases, the J end by 1 base, with 16 bases between. CDR3 DNA sequence: TGTGCCAGCAGCTCCTATATTGGTGTATGGAACACTGAAGCTTTCTTT. Translation gives CASSSYIGVWNTEAFF.

Turning to this clonotype: The junction departs from the called germline gene at one end, perhaps through a read error. The chain has TRBV5-1 and TRBJ2-1, with a tentative D call TRBD2 (5 bases). From germline, CDR1 is SGHRS and CDR2 YFSETQ. The CDR3 consists of 15 residues. CDR3 DNA sequence: TGCGCCAGCAGCTTGGAAGCGGAAACCTACAATAAGCAGTTCTTC. It codes for CASSLEAETYNKQFF.

The chain has TRBV3-1 and TRBJ2-1; D unclear. With 4 bases removed from V and 10 bases from J, the gap between germline ends came to 14 bases. Germline assignment: CDR1 LGHDT and CDR2 YNNKEL (reference sequence). This CDR3 has 13 amino acids. DNA for the CDR3: TGTGCCAGCAGCCCGATGGACGGCGGCGAGCAGTTCTTC. It codes for CASSPMDGGEQFF.

The chain couples TRBV5-1 to TRBJ2-5, with 7 bases aligning to TRBD1. The J call may be wrong; the DNA end is better matched by TRBJ2-7. CDR1 is SGHRS and CDR2 is YFSETQ in the germline V gene. The CDR3 loop spans 14 amino acids. The DNA for the CDR3 is TGCGCCAGCAGCTTCCCCCAGGGGGATCGCGAGCAGTACTTC. Its translation: CASSFPQGDREQYF.

V and J are TRBV7-9 and TRBJ2-7; perhaps TRBD1 as D (7 bases). The CDR3 runs 12 residues. The germline V gene encodes CDR1 SEHNR and CDR2 FQNEAQ (reference sequence). V shed 5 bases and J shed 11 bases, with 16 bases lying between them. The CDR3 nucleotides are TGTGCCAGCAGCCAAATGGGACAGCGGGAGTACTTC. It yields the protein CASSQMGQREYF.

V gene TRBV28 combines with J gene TRBJ2-7, with TRBD1 matching over 8 bases. This CDR3 contains 14 residues. V dropped 3 bases and J dropped 3; count of bases not matched to a gene: 4. In germline, CDR1 is MDHEN, CDR2 SYDVKM. The CDR3 DNA reads TGTGCCAGCAGTTTTGACAGGGGTTACTACGAGCAGTACTTC. This translates into CASSFDRGYYEQYF. Together with reference TRBV28 and TRBJ2-7, the CDR3 gives the full variable domain: DVKVTQSSRYLVKRTGEKVFLECVQDMDHENMFWYRQDPGLGLRLIYFSYDVKMKEKGDIPEGYSVSREKKERFSLILESASTNQTSMYLCASSFDRGYYEQYFGPGTRLTVT.

The chain recombines TRBV7-2 with TRBJ1-1; D not certain. The CDR3 runs 15 residues. V shed 5 bases and J shed 0 bases, with 13 bases lying between them. Per the germline V gene, CDR1 is SGHTA and CDR2 is FQGNSA. The DNA for the CDR3 is TGTGCCAGCAGCGCCCACGGTGGGATGAACACTGAAGCTTTCTTT. This encodes CASSAHGGMNTEAFF.

This clonotype has just a few counts. The chain couples TRBV7-2 to TRBJ2-5, with 7 bases that match TRBD2. The CDR3 contains 12 residues. V was pared by 10 bases and J by 9 bases, with 11 bases of the junction left unmatched. CDR1 is SGHTA, CDR2 FQGNSA, per germline. The CDR3 spells CATGGTMTPQYF. The CDR3, as DNA: TGTGCCACCGGGGGGACTATGACCCCCCAGTACTTC.

A remark on this clonotype: A much larger clone sits a single nucleotide away, making a read error possible. The chain couples TRBV7-2 to TRBJ1-5; D unclear. CDR3 length equals 12 residues. The V gene's germline CDR1 is SGHTA and CDR2 FQGNSA. CDR3 nucleotides: TGTGCCGGCAGCTTAGGTCGCGGTTTCCAGCATTTT. Protein sequence: CAGSLGRGFQHF. Filled out from reference TRBV7-2 and TRBJ1-5, the complete variable domain reads GAGVSQSPSNKVTEKGKDVELRCDPISGHTALYWYRQSLGQGLEFLIYFQGNSAPDKSGLPSDRFSAERTGGSVSTLTIQRTQQEDSAVYLCAGSLGRGFQHFGDGTRLSIL.

CDR3 amino acids: CSATGQYGYTF. CDR3 nucleotides: TGCAGTGCTACGGGGCAATATGGCTACACCTTC. The chain joins TRBV20-1 to TRBJ1-2, with TRBD1 as a possible D gene (5 bases). The CDR3 runs to 11 residues. Looked up from germline, CDR1 is DFQATT and CDR2 is SNEGSKA (reference sequence). V lost 4 bases and J 5 bases, leaving 8 bases between the germline ends.

This clonotype was detected ten times or more. With a much larger clone just one base away, this may be a read error. The CDR3, as DNA: TGCGCCAGCAGCCAACGCCCGACCACAGATACGCAGTATTTT. It codes for CASSQRPTTDTQYF. The chain employs TRBV4-3 and TRBJ2-3; D uncertain. Germline loops: CDR1 LGHNA, CDR2 YSLEER. The V end was cut by 2 bases, the J end by 2 bases, with 8 bases between. This CDR3 has 14 residues.

A note on this clonotype: An end of the junction does not agree with germline; a read error may underlie this. The genes are TRBV30 and TRBJ2-7; 9 bases match TRBD2. CDR1 is GTSNPN, CDR2 SVGIG, per germline (reference sequence). The CDR3 covers 13 residues. The CDR3 nucleotides read TGTACCTGGAGGTCCAGCGGGAGGTACGAGCAGTACTTC. Its protein product is CTWRSSGRYEQYF.

V is TRBV4-1 and J is TRBJ2-3; TRBD2 agrees at 10 bases. The CDR3 has 16 residues. CDR1 is MGHRA, CDR2 YSYEKL, per germline. Unmatched junction bases numbered 8, after V lost 2 bases and J lost 6 bases. Here the CDR3 DNA reads TGCGCCAGCAGCCAATCTTCTAGCGGGAGTACTGATACGCAGTATTTT. It is translated as CASSQSSSGSTDTQYF.

The rearrangement links TRBV27 to TRBJ1-1; D may be TRBD1 (6 bases). Germline V gene sequence: CDR1 MNHEY, CDR2 SMNVEV (reference sequence). Trimming cost V 6 bases and J 6 bases, with 20 bases left between them. CDR3 length equals 15 residues. The CDR3 here is CASSPRPGGRAEAFF. For the CDR3, the DNA is TGTGCCAGCAGCCCTCGCCCTGGGGGCCGAGCTGAAGCTTTCTTT.

This clonotype showed up just a few times. This rearrangement joins TRBV6-2 or TRBV6-3 to TRBJ2-3; D is possibly TRBD1 (6 bases). The CDR3 covers 15 residues. The germline V and J ends were trimmed by 5 bases and 6 bases, with 18 bases remaining between them. CDR1 MNHEY and CDR2 SVGEGT come from the germline V gene. CDR3 bases: TGTGCCAGCAGTGACCCCCATAATGGGGGCGATACGCAGTATTTT. Translating it yields CASSDPHNGGDTQYF.

The genes are TRBV28 and TRBJ2-3, with a tentative D call TRBD1 (5 bases). CDR3 length: 14 amino acids. Germline V CDR1 and CDR2: MDHEN, SYDVKM. The V and J ends lost 4 bases and 2 bases respectively, with 10 bases between them. The CDR3 loop reads CASSSDNPTDTQYF. The CDR3 nucleotides are TGTGCCAGCAGTTCGGACAACCCCACAGATACGCAGTATTTT.